The 31 T cell receptor beta chains in this list originate from one sample, sequenced in a study of shared clonotypes between healthy human individuals. Assay: immunoSEQ multiplex PCR; the TCRdb copy retains only in-frame clones and omits some. Among 1.5 million to 2.5 million clones listed, about 95% were seen once. The naive CD8 subset, CD45RO-negative cells positively selected for CCR7, excluded terminally differentiated effector memory CD45RA+ cells. Specimen: naive CD8+ T cells sorted from blood. Receptors were obtained from a man aged 18 to 29 in good health.

The chain links TRBV27 to TRBJ2-1; a possible D gene is TRBD2 (6 bases). Trimming stripped 6 bases from V and 5 bases from J, with 17 bases between. This CDR3 region has 15 residues. Germline values: CDR1 MNHEY, CDR2 SMNVEV (reference sequence). CDR3 loop: CASRGSTGAHNEQFF. Written as DNA, the CDR3 is TGTGCCAGCAGGGGGTCAACGGGAGCGCACAATGAGCAGTTCTTC.

CDR3 loop: CAWSVHLQAYGYTF. In DNA, the CDR3 is TGTGCCTGGAGTGTACATCTACAGGCGTATGGCTACACCTTC. The J gene is TRBJ1-2, the V gene TRBV30; weak D call: TRBD1 (5 bases). Trimming shortened V by 0 bases and J by 5 bases, and 13 bases separated the two germline ends. The CDR3 covers 14 residues. The germline gives CDR1 GTSNPN, CDR2 SVGIG (reference sequence). The full variable domain, in which reference TRBV30 and TRBJ1-2 provide the parts outside the CDR3, is SQTIHQWPATLVQPVGSPLSLECTVEGTSNPNLYWYRQAAGRGLQLLFYSVGIGQISSEVPQNLSASRPQDRQFILSSKKLLLSDSGFYLCAWSVHLQAYGYTFGSGTRLTVV.

The chain employs TRBV6-1 and TRBJ1-1; D is perhaps TRBD1 (5 bases). Germline-derived CDR1 and CDR2 are MNHNS and SASEGT. The ends were cut back, 4 bases at V and 5 bases at J, with 20 bases in the middle. This CDR3 region has 16 residues. CDR3 amino acids: CASSGGDRFGWTEAFF. CDR3 bases: TGTGCCAGCAGTGGAGGGGACCGGTTTGGGTGGACTGAAGCTTTCTTT.

The J gene is TRBJ2-2, the V gene TRBV27, with a tentative D call TRBD2 (6 bases). The germline V gene encodes CDR1 MNHEY and CDR2 SMNVEV (reference sequence). V was trimmed by 3 bases and J by 1 base, leaving 9 bases between them. The CDR3 is made up of 15 amino acids. The CDR3 here is CASSFSGLNTGELFF. CDR3 coding DNA: TGTGCCAGCAGTTTTAGCGGACTGAACACCGGGGAGCTGTTTTTT.

For this clone: Other nucleotide sequences in the sample specify the same CDR3. This sequence joins TRBV27 and TRBJ2-7; 10 bases are shared with TRBD1. Germline lookup yields CDR1 MNHEY and CDR2 SMNVEV (reference sequence). There are 15 residues in the CDR3. V was pared by 4 bases and J by 1 base, with 4 bases of the junction left unmatched. The CDR3, as DNA: TGTGCCAGCAGTTCGAGGACAGGGGGTTCCTACGAGCAGTACTTC. Translated, it gives CASSSRTGGSYEQYF.

The V call is TRBV4-1, the J call TRBJ2-7; the match to TRBD1 covers 8 bases. Germline lookup yields CDR1 MGHRA and CDR2 YSYEKL. J gave up 3 bases and V 4 bases, and 17 bases lay outside the gene matches. This CDR3 comprises 18 residues. In nucleotides, the CDR3 is TGCGCCAGCAGCCCGCAGCAGGACAGGGAATGGGGACTCTACGAGCAGTACTTC. Protein: CASSPQQDREWGLYEQYF.

J is TRBJ1-2 and V is TRBV7-9; a possible D gene is TRBD1 (5 bases). V was pared by 5 bases and J by 8 bases, with 12 bases between. Germline lookup yields CDR1 SEHNR and CDR2 FQNEAQ (reference sequence). The CDR3 extends over 12 amino acids. The chain's CDR3 is CASSRGPGGYTF. The CDR3 nucleotides read TGTGCCAGCAGCCGAGGACCAGGGGGCTACACCTTC.

The sample holds one count of this clone. V is TRBV30 and J is TRBJ1-6, with D unresolved. Trimming left V 0 bases short and J 3 bases short, with 12 bases between. Germline loops: CDR1 GTSNPN, CDR2 SVGIG (reference sequence). The CDR3 has 16 amino acids. Here the CDR3 reads CAWSVMVSLYNSPLHF. In nucleotides, the CDR3 is TGTGCCTGGAGTGTTATGGTCAGCCTCTATAATTCACCCCTCCACTTT.

The chain carries TRBV20-1 and TRBJ2-5, with D possibly called TRBD1 or TRBD2 (5 bases each). CDR1 and CDR2 from the germline V gene are DFQATT and SNEGSKA (reference sequence). Trimming cost V 8 bases and J 5 bases, with 12 bases left between them. The CDR3 totals 11 residues. The CDR3 reads CSPYWGETQYF. CDR3 nucleotide sequence: TGCAGTCCATATTGGGGGGAGACCCAGTACTTC.

The J gene is TRBJ2-7, the V gene TRBV27; D may correspond to TRBD1 or TRBD2 (5 bases each). Germline loops: CDR1 MNHEY, CDR2 SMNVEV (reference sequence). This CDR3 spans 13 amino acids. Deletions cut 7 bases from V and 5 bases from J, with 15 bases between. CDR3 bases: TGTGCCAGCACGTCAGGGTTGGGGGACGAGCAGTACTTC. Protein product: CASTSGLGDEQYF.

The chain couples TRBV9 to TRBJ2-3, with D possibly matching TRBD1 (5 bases). This CDR3 contains 14 residues. V shed 4 bases and J shed 4 bases, with 13 bases lying between them. Germline CDR1 is SGDLS and CDR2 is YYNGEE. The CDR3 DNA reads as TGTGCCAGCAGCCAGGGATTTTACCCAGATACGCAGTATTTT. This sequence encodes CASSQGFYPDTQYF.

V usage is TRBV15 and J usage is TRBJ1-1, with TRBD1 as a possible D gene (6 bases). Trimming stripped 1 base from V and 6 bases from J, with 12 bases between. CDR1 and CDR2 (germline): LNHNV, YYDKDF (reference sequence). The CDR3 covers 14 residues. The CDR3: CATSRGSQGPEAFF. The CDR3 DNA is TGTGCCACCAGCAGAGGTTCACAGGGCCCTGAAGCTTTCTTT.

The V gene is TRBV7-6, the J gene TRBJ1-2; D perhaps matches TRBD1 (5 bases). This CDR3 comprises 14 residues. Looked up from germline, CDR1 is SGHVS and CDR2 is FNYEAQ. Trimming left V 2 bases short and J 8 bases short, with 15 bases between. The DNA of the CDR3 is TGTGCCAGCAGCTTAAACTATGGATGGGGCGGCTACACCTTC. Translation: CASSLNYGWGGYTF.

This chain joins TRBV11-2 and TRBJ2-7; TRBD1 or TRBD2 may be the D gene (5 bases each). The V end was cut by 5 bases, the J end by 4 bases, with 18 bases between. The CDR3 has 15 residues. Germline V CDR1 and CDR2: SGHAT, FQNNGV. CDR3 protein: CASSPPTGRRYEQYF. In DNA form, the CDR3 reads TGTGCCAGCAGCCCACCGACGGGGCGTAGGTACGAGCAGTACTTC. The full variable domain, in which reference TRBV11-2 and TRBJ2-7 provide the parts outside the CDR3, is EAGVAQSPRYKIIEKRQSVAFWCNPISGHATLYWYQQILGQGPKLLIQFQNNGVVDDSQLPKDRFSAERLKGVDSTLKIQPAKLEDSAVYLCASSPPTGRRYEQYFGPGTRLTVT.

In its sample, this clone was seen a few times. Other DNA sequences within the sample encode an identical CDR3. The chain employs TRBV6-5 and TRBJ1-1, with D possibly being TRBD1 (5 bases). Germline V lookup: CDR1 MNHEY, CDR2 SVGAGI. This CDR3 has 14 residues. Trimming took 2 bases from V and 1 from J, leaving 8 bases between them. The CDR3 bases are TGTGCCAGCAGTTACGGGGGAAGGAACACTGAAGCTTTCTTT. It translates to CASSYGGRNTEAFF.

This chain uses TRBV10-3 with TRBJ2-1; TRBD2 might be the D (6 bases). Germline lookup yields CDR1 ENHRY and CDR2 SYGVKD. The CDR3 covers 14 residues. The ends were cut back, 8 bases at V and 8 bases at J, with 19 bases in the middle. The CDR3 coding sequence is TGTGCCATCGGAGCGGGTTTAGCGACGTATGAGCAGTTCTTC. It translates to CAIGAGLATYEQFF.

Comment on this clone: Other DNA variants within this sample encode the same CDR3. This sequence joins TRBV11-2 and TRBJ2-7; possible D gene TRBD1, 5 bases. Trimming pared 5 bases from V and 2 bases from J, leaving 10 bases between. Germline-derived CDR1 and CDR2 are SGHAT and FQNNGV. The CDR3 runs 13 residues. The DNA of the CDR3 is TGTGCCAGCAGCCTCAGGGATCCCTACGAGCAGTACTTC. This translates into CASSLRDPYEQYF.

This clone has just one count. The genes are TRBV6-1 and TRBJ2-2; D not certain. The CDR3 covers 12 residues. In germline, CDR1 is MNHNS, CDR2 SASEGT. DNA for the CDR3: TGTGCGGTCAGGCGGAACACCGGGGAGCTGTTTTTT. It codes for CAVRRNTGELFF.

The V call is TRBV27, the J call TRBJ2-3; D is uncertain. Deletions cut 5 bases from V and 0 bases from J, with 15 bases between. The CDR3 totals 16 residues. From germline, CDR1 is MNHEY and CDR2 SMNVEV (reference sequence). The CDR3 sequence: CASSPIGPLSTDTQYF. CDR3 bases: TGTGCCAGCAGTCCCATCGGGCCCCTGAGCACAGATACGCAGTATTTT.

This rearrangement joins TRBV29-1 to TRBJ1-5; D call uncertain. The length of the CDR3 is 11 residues. Germline CDR1 and CDR2: SQVTM and ANQGSEA. V gave up 7 bases and J gave up 3 bases, with 7 bases separating them. This CDR3 is CSAEPNQPQHF. The CDR3 bases are TGCAGCGCCGAACCCAATCAGCCCCAGCATTTT. Drawing the rest from reference TRBV29-1 and TRBJ1-5, the complete variable domain is SAVISQKPSRDICQRGTSLTIQCQVDSQVTMMFWYRQQPGQSLTLIATANQGSEATYESGFVIDKFPISRPNLTFSTLTVSNMSPEDSSIYLCSAEPNQPQHFGDGTRLSIL.

The chain employs TRBV4-1 and TRBJ1-5; D ambiguous. Germline lookup yields CDR1 MGHRA and CDR2 YSYEKL. Trimming removed 3 bases at V and 7 bases at J, with 10 bases between. The CDR3 length is 13 residues. The CDR3 DNA sequence: TGCGCCAGCAGCCAGACTGGATACCAGCCCCAGCATTTT. As protein: CASSQTGYQPQHF.

The chain links TRBV5-6 to TRBJ2-1, with a tentative D call TRBD2 (6 bases). V was pared by 4 bases and J by 5 bases, with 22 bases between. The CDR3 has 17 residues. Germline assignment: CDR1 SGHDT and CDR2 YYEEEE. The CDR3 loop is CASSGTGAQLEDNEQFF. DNA of the CDR3: TGTGCCAGCAGCGGGACTGGTGCCCAACTAGAAGACAATGAGCAGTTCTTC.

V usage is TRBV27 and J usage is TRBJ2-7; 9 nucleotides line up with TRBD2. The CDR3 totals 14 residues. CDR1 is MNHEY, CDR2 SMNVEV, per germline (reference sequence). V shed 6 bases, J shed 2 bases, and the junction held 5 bases outside the gene matches. CDR3 nucleotide sequence: TGTGCCAGCAGCCCGCGGGGGGGAGCCTACGAGCAGTACTTC. As protein: CASSPRGGAYEQYF.

The J gene is TRBJ1-1, the V gene TRBV4-3, with 7 bases matching TRBD1. Germline CDR1 reads LGHNA; CDR2 reads YSLEER. This CDR3 contains 15 residues. The V segment lost 4 bases and the J segment 0 bases; nucleotides outside the gene matches: 5. In DNA, the CDR3 is TGCGCCAGCAGCCGCGCAGGGGGACTGAACACTGAAGCTTTCTTT. Amino acids: CASSRAGGLNTEAFF.

The chain uses TRBV5-5 and TRBJ2-7; D is uncertain. Germline values: CDR1 SGHKS, CDR2 YYEKEE (reference sequence). V lost 3 bases to trimming and J lost 6 bases, with 13 bases between them. The CDR3 runs 13 residues. CDR3 in DNA: TGTGCCAGCAGCTGGCCCTCCCTCTTCGAGCAGTACTTC. Its translation: CASSWPSLFEQYF.

The chain is built from TRBV6-1 and TRBJ1-5; 7 nucleotides align to TRBD1. Germline V gene lookup returns CDR1 MNHNS and CDR2 SASEGT. V lost 6 bases, J lost 2 bases, and 4 bases stayed unmatched. The CDR3 is made up of 14 amino acids. The CDR3 DNA reads as TGTGCCAGCAGCCTAGGGACAGGCAATCAGCCCCAGCATTTT. It encodes CASSLGTGNQPQHF.

The rearrangement uses TRBV19 and TRBJ1-2, with D possibly TRBD1 on 6 matching bases. Germline V gives CDR1 LNHDA, CDR2 SQIVND (reference sequence). V shed 7 bases and J shed 8 bases, with 14 bases lying between them. The CDR3 runs 12 residues. CDR3 residues: CASISPGEGYTF. The CDR3 DNA reads TGTGCCAGTATCTCCCCAGGGGAGGGCTACACCTTC.

The J gene is TRBJ2-1, the V gene TRBV11-2; a weak D match, TRBD1 (5 bases). The germline gives CDR1 SGHAT, CDR2 FQNNGV. The CDR3 is made up of 14 amino acids. V was clipped by 6 bases and J by 0 bases, with 9 bases between them. For the CDR3, the DNA is TGTGCCAGCAGTCCAGACAGCTCCTACAATGAGCAGTTCTTC. Amino acids: CASSPDSSYNEQFF. The whole variable domain, filled in from reference TRBV11-2 and TRBJ2-1, reads EAGVAQSPRYKIIEKRQSVAFWCNPISGHATLYWYQQILGQGPKLLIQFQNNGVVDDSQLPKDRFSAERLKGVDSTLKIQPAKLEDSAVYLCASSPDSSYNEQFFGPGTRLTVL.

The V gene is TRBV10-3, the J gene TRBJ2-2; TRBD2 aligns across 8 bases. CDR3 size: 15 residues. Trimming cost V 8 bases and J 0 bases; bases outside gene matches: 5. CDR1 and CDR2 (germline): ENHRY, SYGVKD. As DNA, the CDR3 is TGTGCCATCGGAGAGCGGGGGACGAACACCGGGGAGCTGTTTTTT. It encodes CAIGERGTNTGELFF.

This clone was seen only a few times. The V call is TRBV27, the J call TRBJ1-1; D is unresolved. In germline, CDR1 is MNHEY, CDR2 SMNVEV (reference sequence). This CDR3 contains 14 residues. The ends were cut back, 4 bases at V and 1 base at J, with 10 bases in the middle. CDR3 bases: TGTGCCAGCAGTTGGGGAGGAGAGAACACTGAAGCTTTCTTT. It encodes CASSWGGENTEAFF.

This chain links TRBV28 with TRBJ2-7; perhaps TRBD2 as D (6 bases). Trimming took off 8 bases at V and 0 bases at J, with 8 bases between the two ends. The CDR3 consists of 12 residues. Germline V gene lookup returns CDR1 MDHEN and CDR2 SYDVKM. CDR3 residues: CASGGFSYEQYF. DNA for the CDR3: TGTGCCAGCGGGGGGTTCTCCTACGAGCAGTACTTC.